This T cell receptor (beta chain) came from a study of cytomegalovirus exposure and HLA in healthy donors. The CDR3 has 14 amino acids. Trimming removed 5 bases at V and 4 bases at J, with 14 bases between. Germline loops: CDR1 MNHEY, CDR2 SMNVEV (reference sequence). Whole-study findings and limits: A later analysis showed HLA-associated TCR beta chains outstripping equally common others in clonal expansion. The study found most TCR sequences rare, yet found some public TCRs in many donors. Most subjects' HLA-A and HLA-B alleles were reportedly predicted from TCR beta sequences. Judged likely to be a sequencing artifact was a cluster of highly shared sequence variants.

For this clone: Antigen unknown.

Vbeta (60) and Jbeta (13) primers were used in the PCR. The data were produced by immunoSEQ multiplex PCR, yet TCRdb's version contains in-frame clones alone and is incomplete. The table shows 150,000 to 200,000 clones, with about 80% occurring only once. The source material was PBMCs. This sequence was found in a man between 18 and 29 years old in good health and CMV-seropositive. This rearrangement joins TRBV27 to TRBJ1-2; maybe TRBD1 (6 bases). CDR3 DNA: TGTGCCAGCAGTACCGCCAGGGGAGCCTATGGCTACACCTTC. It is translated as CASSTARGAYGYTF.